Following are 19 T cell receptor beta chains from one sample sequenced in a study of brain T cells in children with intractable seizures. Specified time point: blood from clinic visit 5 months post-surgery; TSC patient then seizure free. Generated by immunoSEQ multiplex PCR, the TCRdb table keeps only in-frame clones and is missing some. The sample lists a few hundred thousand clones, roughly 93% occurring once. The source was peripheral blood, collected roughly 5 months after surgery. The receptors were sampled from a boy under two years old with tuberous sclerosis and intractable seizures.

This chain joins TRBV21-1 and TRBJ1-2; TRBD1, the table's D call, lacks a check against the DNA. TRBV21-1 is given as a pseudogene. The CDR3 is 13 amino acids. The chain's CDR3 is CASSRDRFYGYTF. In nucleotides, the CDR3 is TGTGCCAGCAGCCGAGACAGGTTTTATGGCTACACCTTC.

V usage is TRBV9 and J usage is TRBJ1-5; the D gene is possibly TRBD1 (6 bases). V lost 3 bases to trimming and J lost 0 bases, with 10 bases between them. This CDR3 has 15 amino acids. Germline assignment: CDR1 SGDLS and CDR2 YYNGEE. CDR3 in amino acids: CASSDGTYSNQPQHF. The CDR3 nucleotides are TGTGCCAGCAGCGACGGGACATATAGCAATCAGCCCCAGCATTTT.

The rearrangement joins TRBV9 to TRBJ2-7; perhaps TRBD2 as D (5 bases). V was pared by 3 bases and J by 2 bases, with 15 bases between. CDR3 length equals 15 residues. Looked up from germline, CDR1 is SGDLS and CDR2 is YYNGEE. CDR3 protein: CASSGSGLPAYEQYF. The DNA for the CDR3 is TGTGCCAGCAGCGGAAGTGGACTCCCTGCCTACGAGCAGTACTTC.

This chain's CDR3 is CASSSRGLLPQHF. In DNA form, the CDR3 reads TGTGCCAGCAGTTCCCGGGGACTCCTTCCCCAGCATTTT. This chain links TRBV6-6 with TRBJ1-5, with D perhaps TRBD1 (5 bases). Germline V CDR1 and CDR2: MNHNY, SVGAGI (reference sequence). The V end was cut by 4 bases, the J end by 10 bases, with 14 bases between. The CDR3 covers 13 residues.

The genes are TRBV19 and TRBJ1-1; 7 nucleotides match TRBD1. From germline, CDR1 is LNHDA and CDR2 SQIVND (reference sequence). The junction had 8 bases not matched to a gene; V was cut back by 2 bases and J by 5 bases. The CDR3 loop spans 15 amino acids. The CDR3 is CASSIRGQGRTEAFF. The CDR3 DNA is TGTGCCAGTAGTATAAGGGGGCAGGGAAGAACTGAAGCTTTCTTT.

The CDR3 DNA reads as TGTGCCAGCAGCCAAGATGGGGGAGATACGCAGTATTTT. Amino acid sequence: CASSQDGGDTQYF. V gene TRBV11-1 combines with J gene TRBJ2-3; D tentatively fits TRBD1 or TRBD2 (5 bases each). Per germline, CDR1 SGHAT and CDR2 FQDESV (reference sequence). Trimming stripped 5 bases from V and 5 bases from J, with 11 bases between. The CDR3 loop spans 13 amino acids.

The count of this clone is one. V gene TRBV19 combines with J gene TRBJ1-1, with 8 bases aligning to TRBD1. The CDR3 is made up of 14 amino acids. J was trimmed by 10 bases and V by 6 bases; bases with no gene match: 13. Germline lookup yields CDR1 LNHDA and CDR2 SQIVND (reference sequence). The CDR3 DNA reads TGTGCCAGTAGCGCTGGACAGGGACTTAGGGGAGCTTTCTTT. Translating it yields CASSAGQGLRGAFF.

As DNA, the CDR3 is TGTGCCACCAGTGATGGGACGCCCACAGATACGCAGTATTTT. It specifies CATSDGTPTDTQYF. The J gene is TRBJ2-3, the V gene TRBV24-1; either TRBD1 or TRBD2 may fit D (5 bases each). V gave up 3 bases and J gave up 2 bases, with 8 bases separating them. The CDR3 runs to 14 residues. Germline V gene data show CDR1 as KGHDR and CDR2 as SFDVKD.

This chain's CDR3 is CATSGGTGGGRWHF. The CDR3 region has the DNA TGTGCCACCAGTGGAGGGACAGGGGGCGGCCGTTGGCATTTT. V gene TRBV24-1 combines with J gene TRBJ1-5; 12 bases are a match to TRBD1. J gave up 15 bases and V 5 bases, and 10 bases lay outside the gene matches. CDR1 and CDR2 (germline): KGHDR, SFDVKD. This CDR3 has 14 amino acids.

The chain recombines TRBV6-5 with TRBJ1-1; D unclear. Germline V gene data show CDR1 as MNHEY and CDR2 as SVGAGI. The CDR3 contains 13 residues. Trimming cost V 7 bases and J 4 bases, with 13 bases left between them. CDR3: CASTDGRATEAFF. The CDR3 region has the DNA TGTGCCAGCACCGACGGGAGGGCCACTGAAGCTTTCTTT.

V and J are TRBV24-1 and TRBJ2-1, with 10 bases fitting TRBD2. The germline CDR1 and CDR2 sequences are KGHDR and SFDVKD. J gave up 6 bases and V 4 bases, and 5 bases lay outside the gene matches. CDR3 length: 15 residues. CDR3 region: CATSELAGAVNEQFF. The CDR3 region has the DNA TGTGCCACCAGTGAGCTAGCGGGGGCCGTCAATGAGCAGTTCTTC.

The genes are TRBV3-1 (or the pseudogene TRBV3-2) and TRBJ2-7; 12 bases line up with TRBD2. The CDR3 loop spans 16 amino acids. Germline V lookup: CDR1 LGHDT, CDR2 YNNKEL (reference sequence). Trimming cost V 5 bases and J 3 bases; bases outside gene matches: 8. CDR3 coding DNA: TGTGCCAGCAGCTCCACGACTAGCGGGAGACTCTACGAGCAGTACTTC. Amino acids: CASSSTTSGRLYEQYF.

The chain employs TRBV5-1 and TRBJ2-3, with 8 nucleotides matching TRBD2. CDR3 size: 16 residues. Looked up from germline, CDR1 is SGHRS and CDR2 is YFSETQ. V lost 0 bases and J lost 5; bases outside the gene matches: 8. This CDR3 is CASSLATSARGDTQYF. CDR3 nucleotide sequence: TGCGCCAGCAGCTTGGCGACTAGCGCACGGGGAGATACGCAGTATTTT. Combining the CDR3 with reference TRBV5-1 and TRBJ2-3 gives the whole variable domain KAGVTQTPRYLIKTRGQQVTLSCSPISGHRSVSWYQQTPGQGLQFLFEYFSETQRNKGNFPGRFSGRQFSNSRSEMNVSTLELGDSALYLCASSLATSARGDTQYFGPGTRLTVL.

The chain couples TRBV19 to TRBJ2-5; 9 nucleotides line up with TRBD2. The CDR3 sequence is 17 residues long. The germline V gene encodes CDR1 LNHDA and CDR2 SQIVND (reference sequence). After removal of 3 bases from V and 4 bases from J, the junction contained 12 bases not matched to a gene. The CDR3 region has the DNA TGTGCCAGTAGTATCTATGGTAGCGGGAGAGGTGGAGAGACCCAGTACTTC. The encoded protein is CASSIYGSGRGGETQYF.

The chain couples TRBV7-6 to TRBJ2-1; D unclear. Trimming shortened V by 2 bases and J by 0 bases, and 8 bases separated the two germline ends. Per germline, CDR1 SGHVS and CDR2 FNYEAQ. The CDR3 runs to 15 residues. CDR3 in amino acids: CASSLQESSYNEQFF. The CDR3 DNA reads TGTGCCAGCAGCTTACAGGAGAGCTCCTACAATGAGCAGTTCTTC.

V usage is TRBV2 and J usage is TRBJ1-2; D is perhaps TRBD1 (5 bases). The CDR3 consists of 14 residues. From germline, CDR1 is SNHLY and CDR2 FYNNEI. Between the trimmed V and J ends, which lost 4 bases and 2 bases, there was a span of 11 bases. The DNA for the CDR3 is TGTGCCAGCAGTGGGCAGGGTAAAAACTATGGCTACACCTTC. Its translation: CASSGQGKNYGYTF. The entire variable domain, with the rest obtained from reference TRBV2 and TRBJ1-2, is as follows: EPEVTQTPSHQVTQMGQEVILRCVPISNHLYFYWYRQILGQKVEFLVSFYNNEISEKSEIFDDQFSVERPDGSNFTLKIRSTKLEDSAMYFCASSGQGKNYGYTFGSGTRLTVV.

The chain joins TRBV6-5 to TRBJ1-1; no clear D gene. V gave up 7 bases and J gave up 0 bases, with 9 bases separating them. Germline V gene data show CDR1 as MNHEY and CDR2 as SVGAGI. The CDR3 length is 13 residues. CDR3: CASMGDMNTEAFF. The DNA for the CDR3 is TGTGCCAGCATGGGAGATATGAACACTGAAGCTTTCTTT.

This clone was seen a single time. V is TRBV10-3 and J is TRBJ1-1, with no clear D. Trimming took 2 bases from V and 0 from J, leaving 19 bases between them. This CDR3 spans 18 amino acids. The germline gives CDR1 ENHRY, CDR2 SYGVKD. The CDR3 loop reads CAISEPLRTGFLNTEAFF. The CDR3 coding sequence is TGTGCCATCAGTGAGCCCCTAAGGACCGGGTTTCTGAACACTGAAGCTTTCTTT.

The chain joins TRBV5-6 to TRBJ2-1; D uncertain. The CDR3 runs to 17 residues. V lost 0 bases to trimming and J lost 9 bases, with 22 bases between them. Germline V gene lookup returns CDR1 SGHDT and CDR2 YYEEEE. The CDR3 protein is CASSLAAIGPWKSEQFF. In nucleotides, the CDR3 is TGTGCCAGCAGCTTGGCGGCCATAGGGCCTTGGAAAAGTGAGCAGTTCTTC.